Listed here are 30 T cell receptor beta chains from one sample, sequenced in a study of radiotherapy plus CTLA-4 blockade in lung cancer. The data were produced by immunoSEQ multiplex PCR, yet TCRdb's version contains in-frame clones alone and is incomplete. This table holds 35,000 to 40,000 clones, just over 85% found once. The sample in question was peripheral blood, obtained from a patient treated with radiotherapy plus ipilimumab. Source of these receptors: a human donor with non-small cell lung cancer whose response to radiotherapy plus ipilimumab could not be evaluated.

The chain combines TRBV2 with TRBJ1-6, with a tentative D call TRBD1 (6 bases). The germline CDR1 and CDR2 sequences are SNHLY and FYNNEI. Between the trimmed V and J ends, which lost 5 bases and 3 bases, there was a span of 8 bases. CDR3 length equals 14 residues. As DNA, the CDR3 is TGTGCCAGCAGTAACAGGGACTATAATTCACCCCTCCACTTT. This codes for CASSNRDYNSPLHF.

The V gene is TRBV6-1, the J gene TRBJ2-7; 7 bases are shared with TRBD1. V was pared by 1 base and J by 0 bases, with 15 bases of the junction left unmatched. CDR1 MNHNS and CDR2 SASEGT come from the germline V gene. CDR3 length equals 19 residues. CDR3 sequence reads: CASSEGGGSGRPASYEQYF. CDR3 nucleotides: TGTGCCAGCAGTGAAGGAGGGGGCAGCGGACGTCCGGCCTCCTACGAGCAGTACTTC.

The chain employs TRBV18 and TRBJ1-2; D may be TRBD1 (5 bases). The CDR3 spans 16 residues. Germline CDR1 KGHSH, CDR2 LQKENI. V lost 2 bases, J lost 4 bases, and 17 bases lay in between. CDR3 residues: CASSPKLGRPGYGYTF. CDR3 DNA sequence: TGTGCCAGCTCACCAAAGCTGGGGCGCCCGGGCTATGGCTACACCTTC.

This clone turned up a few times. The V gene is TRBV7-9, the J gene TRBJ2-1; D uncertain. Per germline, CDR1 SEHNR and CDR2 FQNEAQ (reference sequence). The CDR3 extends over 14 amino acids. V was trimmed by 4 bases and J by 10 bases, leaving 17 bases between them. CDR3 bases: TGTGCCAGCAGCTCTGATAAGCGCGACGCCGAGCAGTTCTTC. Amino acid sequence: CASSSDKRDAEQFF.

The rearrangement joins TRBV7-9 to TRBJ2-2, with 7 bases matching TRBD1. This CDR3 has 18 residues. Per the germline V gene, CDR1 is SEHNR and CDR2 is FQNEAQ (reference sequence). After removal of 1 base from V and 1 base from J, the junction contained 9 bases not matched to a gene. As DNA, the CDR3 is TGTGCCAGCAGCTTAGGAGGGACAGAGTCACAGAACACCGGGGAGCTGTTTTTT. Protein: CASSLGGTESQNTGELFF.

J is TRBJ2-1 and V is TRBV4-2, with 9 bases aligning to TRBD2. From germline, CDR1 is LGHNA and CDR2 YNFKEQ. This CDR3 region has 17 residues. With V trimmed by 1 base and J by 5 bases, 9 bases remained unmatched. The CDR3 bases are TGTGCCAGCAGCCAAGGGGCCCGTGGCGGGGGGGACAATGAGCAGTTCTTC. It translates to CASSQGARGGGDNEQFF.

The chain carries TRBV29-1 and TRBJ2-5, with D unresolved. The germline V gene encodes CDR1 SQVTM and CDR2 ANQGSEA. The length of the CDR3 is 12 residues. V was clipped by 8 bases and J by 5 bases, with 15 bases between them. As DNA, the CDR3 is TGCAGCTCCCTCGACTTCGGGGAGACCCAGTACTTC. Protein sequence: CSSLDFGETQYF.

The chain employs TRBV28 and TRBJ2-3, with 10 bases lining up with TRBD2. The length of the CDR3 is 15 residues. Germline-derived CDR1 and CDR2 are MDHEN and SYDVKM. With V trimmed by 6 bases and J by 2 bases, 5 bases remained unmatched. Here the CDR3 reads CASRLLAGLTDTQYF. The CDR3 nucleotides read TGTGCCAGCAGGCTACTAGCGGGGCTCACAGATACGCAGTATTTT.

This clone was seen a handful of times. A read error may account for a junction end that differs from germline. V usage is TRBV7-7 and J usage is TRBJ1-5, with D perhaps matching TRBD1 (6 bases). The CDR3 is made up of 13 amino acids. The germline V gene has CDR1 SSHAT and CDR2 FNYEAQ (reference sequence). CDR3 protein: CASSLSGDQPQHF. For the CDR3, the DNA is TGTGCTAGCAGCTTATCAGGGGATCAGCCCCAGCATTTT. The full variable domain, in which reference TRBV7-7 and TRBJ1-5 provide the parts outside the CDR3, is GAGVSQSPRYKVTKRGQDVTLRCDPISSHATLYWYQQALGQGPEFLTYFNYEAQPDKSGLPSDRFSAERPEGSISTLTIQRTEQRDSAMYRCASSLSGDQPQHFGDGTRLSIL.

The DNA of the CDR3 is TGTGCCAGCAGCTTGGACGTAGCGGGGGGGCGAGGGGAGCTGTTTTTT. Its protein product is CASSLDVAGGRGELFF. The J gene is TRBJ2-2, the V gene TRBV5-4; 11 bases align to TRBD2. The J segment lost 8 bases and the V segment lost 0 bases, leaving 6 bases of the junction unmatched. Germline CDR1 and CDR2: SGHNT and YYREEE (reference sequence). The CDR3 spans 16 residues.

The CDR3 region is CASSEIRVSYNEQFF. In nucleotides, the CDR3 is TGTGCCAGCAGTGAAATTCGGGTATCCTACAATGAGCAGTTCTTC. The chain has TRBV2 and TRBJ2-1; D remains ambiguous. V was trimmed by 2 bases and J by 1 base, leaving 9 bases between them. Germline V gene sequence: CDR1 SNHLY, CDR2 FYNNEI. The CDR3 sequence is 15 residues long. Complete variable domain (other parts from reference TRBV2 and TRBJ2-1): EPEVTQTPSHQVTQMGQEVILRCVPISNHLYFYWYRQILGQKVEFLVSFYNNEISEKSEIFDDQFSVERPDGSNFTLKIRSTKLEDSAMYFCASSEIRVSYNEQFFGPGTRLTVL.

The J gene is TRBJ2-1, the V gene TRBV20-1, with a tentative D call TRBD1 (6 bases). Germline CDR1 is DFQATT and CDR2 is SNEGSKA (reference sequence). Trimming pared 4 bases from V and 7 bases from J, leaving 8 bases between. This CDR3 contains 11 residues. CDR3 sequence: CSAKGTNEQFF. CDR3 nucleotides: TGCAGTGCTAAAGGGACAAATGAGCAGTTCTTC.

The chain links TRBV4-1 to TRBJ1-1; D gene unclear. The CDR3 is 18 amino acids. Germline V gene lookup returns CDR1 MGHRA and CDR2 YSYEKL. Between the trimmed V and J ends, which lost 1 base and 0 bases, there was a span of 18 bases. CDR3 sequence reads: CASSQVRGGALMNTEAFF. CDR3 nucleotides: TGCGCCAGCAGCCAAGTTAGAGGCGGCGCCCTAATGAACACTGAAGCTTTCTTT.

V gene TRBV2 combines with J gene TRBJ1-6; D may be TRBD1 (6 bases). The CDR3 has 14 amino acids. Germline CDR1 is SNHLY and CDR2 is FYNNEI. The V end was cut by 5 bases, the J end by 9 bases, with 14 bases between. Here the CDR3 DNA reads TGTGCCAGCAGTCCGAGAGCCAGGGGTTCACCCCTCCACTTT. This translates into CASSPRARGSPLHF.

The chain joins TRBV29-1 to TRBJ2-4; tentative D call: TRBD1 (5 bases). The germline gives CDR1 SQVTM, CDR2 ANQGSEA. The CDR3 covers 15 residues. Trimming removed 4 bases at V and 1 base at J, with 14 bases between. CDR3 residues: CSVGLSSGAKNIQYF. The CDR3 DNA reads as TGCAGCGTTGGGTTGAGCTCAGGGGCCAAAAACATTCAGTACTTC.

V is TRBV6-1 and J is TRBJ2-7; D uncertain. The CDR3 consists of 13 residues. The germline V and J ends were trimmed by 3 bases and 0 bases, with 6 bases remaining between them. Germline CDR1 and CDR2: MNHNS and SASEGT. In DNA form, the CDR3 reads TGTGCCAGCAGTGACACCTACTCCTACGAGCAGTACTTC. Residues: CASSDTYSYEQYF.

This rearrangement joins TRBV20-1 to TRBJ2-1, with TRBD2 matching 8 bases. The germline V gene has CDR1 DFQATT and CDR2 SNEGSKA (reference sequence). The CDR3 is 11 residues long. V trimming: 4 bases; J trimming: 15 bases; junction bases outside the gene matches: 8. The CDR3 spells CSAKREGTLFF. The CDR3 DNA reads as TGCAGTGCTAAACGGGAGGGCACGTTGTTCTTC.

The CDR3 region has the DNA TGTGCCAGCAGCTTACCCAGGGGGCCATTCGGCGGGGAGCTGTTTTTT. As protein: CASSLPRGPFGGELFF. The chain carries TRBV7-2 and TRBJ2-2, with 8 bases aligning to TRBD1. This CDR3 is 16 amino acids long. Germline V gene sequence: CDR1 SGHTA, CDR2 FQGNSA. V lost 2 bases to trimming and J lost 7 bases; unmatched junction nucleotides: 9.

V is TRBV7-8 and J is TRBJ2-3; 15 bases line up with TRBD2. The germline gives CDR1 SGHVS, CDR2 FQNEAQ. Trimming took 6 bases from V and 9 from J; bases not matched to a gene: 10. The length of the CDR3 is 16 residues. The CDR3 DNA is TGTGCCAGCAGTCAGGGACTAGCGGGGGGCTCGGGGACGCAGTATTTT. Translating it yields CASSQGLAGGSGTQYF.

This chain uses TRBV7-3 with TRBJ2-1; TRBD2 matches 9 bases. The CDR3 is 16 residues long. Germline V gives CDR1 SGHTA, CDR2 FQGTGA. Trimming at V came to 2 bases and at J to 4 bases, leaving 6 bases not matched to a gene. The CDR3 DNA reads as TGTGCCAGCAGCTTAGTTGGGCTAGCGGGGTACAATGAGCAGTTCTTC. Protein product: CASSLVGLAGYNEQFF.

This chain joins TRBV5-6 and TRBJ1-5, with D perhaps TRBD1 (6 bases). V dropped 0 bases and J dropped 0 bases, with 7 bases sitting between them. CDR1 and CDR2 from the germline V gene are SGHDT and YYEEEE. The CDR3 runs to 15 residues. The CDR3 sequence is CASSLGGRSNQPQHF. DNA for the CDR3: TGTGCCAGCAGCTTGGGGGGGCGTAGCAATCAGCCCCAGCATTTT.

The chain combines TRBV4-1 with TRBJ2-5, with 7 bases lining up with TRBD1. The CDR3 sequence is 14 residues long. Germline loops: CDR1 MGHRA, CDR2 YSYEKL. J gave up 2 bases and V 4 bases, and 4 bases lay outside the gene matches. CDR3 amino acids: CASSLTGRQETQYF. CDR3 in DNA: TGCGCCAGCAGCCTGACAGGGCGGCAAGAGACCCAGTACTTC.

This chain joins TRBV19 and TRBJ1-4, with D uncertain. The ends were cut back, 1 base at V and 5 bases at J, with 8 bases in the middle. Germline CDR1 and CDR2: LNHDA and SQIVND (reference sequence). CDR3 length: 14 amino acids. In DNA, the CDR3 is TGTGCCAGTAGTATAGGACGGCGGAATGAAAAACTGTTTTTT. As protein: CASSIGRRNEKLFF.

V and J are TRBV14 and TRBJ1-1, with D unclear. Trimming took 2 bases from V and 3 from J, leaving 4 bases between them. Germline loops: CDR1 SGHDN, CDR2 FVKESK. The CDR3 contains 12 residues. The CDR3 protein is CASSQPYTEAFF. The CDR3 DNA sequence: TGTGCCAGCAGCCAACCCTACACTGAAGCTTTCTTT.

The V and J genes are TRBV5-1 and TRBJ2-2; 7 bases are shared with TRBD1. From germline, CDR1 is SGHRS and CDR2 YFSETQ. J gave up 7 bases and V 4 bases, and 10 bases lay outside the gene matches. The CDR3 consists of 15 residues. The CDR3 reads CASSLQTGAGGELFF. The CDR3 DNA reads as TGCGCCAGCAGCCTACAAACAGGGGCGGGCGGGGAGCTGTTTTTT.

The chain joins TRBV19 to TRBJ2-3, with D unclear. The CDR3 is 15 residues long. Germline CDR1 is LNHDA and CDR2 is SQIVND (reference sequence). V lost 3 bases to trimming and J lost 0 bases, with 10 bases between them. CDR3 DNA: TGTGCCAGTAGTATTAAGAGGCTTAGCACAGATACGCAGTATTTT. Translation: CASSIKRLSTDTQYF.

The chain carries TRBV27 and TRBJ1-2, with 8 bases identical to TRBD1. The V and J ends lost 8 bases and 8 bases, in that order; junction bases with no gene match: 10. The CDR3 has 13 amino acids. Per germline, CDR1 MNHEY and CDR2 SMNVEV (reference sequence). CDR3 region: CASRTGSTPGYTF. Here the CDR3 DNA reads TGTGCCAGCCGGACAGGGTCGACGCCGGGCTACACCTTC.

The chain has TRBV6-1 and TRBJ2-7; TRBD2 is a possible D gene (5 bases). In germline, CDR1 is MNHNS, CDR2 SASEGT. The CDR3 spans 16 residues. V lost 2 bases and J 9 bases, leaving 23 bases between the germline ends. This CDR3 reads CASSEFRAGLQRRQYF. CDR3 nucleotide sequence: TGTGCCAGCAGTGAATTTAGGGCCGGACTCCAGAGGAGGCAGTACTTC.

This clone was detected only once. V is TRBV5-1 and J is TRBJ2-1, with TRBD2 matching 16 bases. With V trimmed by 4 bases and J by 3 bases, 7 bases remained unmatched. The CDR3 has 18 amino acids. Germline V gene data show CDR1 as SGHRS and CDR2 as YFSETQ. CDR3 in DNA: TGCGCCAGCAGCGAGGGACTAGCGGGAGGGCCATTCTACAATGAGCAGTTCTTC. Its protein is CASSEGLAGGPFYNEQFF.

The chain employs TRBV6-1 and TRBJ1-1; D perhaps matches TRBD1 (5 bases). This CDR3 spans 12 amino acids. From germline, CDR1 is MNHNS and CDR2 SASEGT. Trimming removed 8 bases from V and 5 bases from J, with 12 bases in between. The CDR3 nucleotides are TGTGCCAGCGTCTGGGGGGGGACTGAAGCTTTCTTT. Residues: CASVWGGTEAFF.